The next 6 T cell receptor beta chains were all read from a single sample in a study of blood T cell repertoires in COVID-19. The table came from immunoSEQ multiplex PCR; TCRdb's copy has only in-frame clones and leaves some out. Of 89,000 or so clones listed, about 83% are singletons. Specimen: peripheral blood. Receptors originate from a man between 50 and 59 years old with active COVID-19.

The chain links TRBV9 to TRBJ2-2; the match to TRBD1 covers 11 bases. Germline V CDR1 and CDR2: SGDLS, YYNGEE. V dropped 2 bases and J dropped 2; count of bases not matched to a gene: 5. This CDR3 spans 17 amino acids. The CDR3 loop is CASSVIRTGGNTGELFF. CDR3 nucleotides: TGTGCCAGCAGCGTCATTCGGACAGGGGGCAACACCGGGGAGCTGTTTTTT.

The rearrangement links TRBV5-1 to TRBJ1-3, with TRBD1 matching over 10 bases. There are 14 residues in the CDR3. The trim removed 6 bases at V and 2 bases at J, leaving 2 bases unmatched. CDR1 is SGHRS, CDR2 YFSETQ, per germline. CDR3: CASTTGGAGNTIYF. DNA of the CDR3: TGCGCCAGCACGACAGGGGGCGCTGGAAACACCATATATTTT. Full variable domain (outside the CDR3, taken from reference TRBV5-1 and TRBJ1-3): KAGVTQTPRYLIKTRGQQVTLSCSPISGHRSVSWYQQTPGQGLQFLFEYFSETQRNKGNFPGRFSGRQFSNSRSEMNVSTLELGDSALYLCASTTGGAGNTIYFGEGSWLTVV.

The genes are TRBV9 and TRBJ2-7; the match to TRBD2 covers 7 bases. There are 15 residues in the CDR3. Trimming at V came to 4 bases and at J to 3 bases, leaving 10 bases not matched to a gene. Germline V lookup: CDR1 SGDLS, CDR2 YYNGEE. CDR3 in DNA: TGTGCCAGCAGCACAGGAGGGGAGGGCCTCTACGAGCAGTACTTC. This encodes CASSTGGEGLYEQYF.

The V call is TRBV7-3, the J call TRBJ1-1; no reliable D call. The CDR3 consists of 15 residues. Deletions cut 0 bases from V and 2 bases from J, with 10 bases between. In germline, CDR1 is SGHTA, CDR2 FQGTGA. The DNA for the CDR3 is TGTGCCAGCAGCTTAACGTTCCCGACAAACACTGAAGCTTTCTTT. Translated, it gives CASSLTFPTNTEAFF.

The rearrangement uses TRBV11-2 and TRBJ1-6; TRBD1 matches at 11 bases. Germline values: CDR1 SGHAT, CDR2 FQNNGV. The CDR3 spans 16 residues. With V trimmed by 3 bases and J by 9 bases, 7 bases remained unmatched. CDR3 nucleotide sequence: TGTGCCAGCAGCTTGGCACCGGGACAGGGGGGTTCACCCCTCCACTTT. It yields the protein CASSLAPGQGGSPLHF.

As regards this clone: The same CDR3 also results from other DNA sequences found in this sample. The chain is built from TRBV5-6 and TRBJ2-2, with D possibly being TRBD2 (6 bases). Germline V gives CDR1 SGHDT, CDR2 YYEEEE. The V and J ends lost 4 bases and 8 bases respectively, with 9 bases between them. The CDR3 loop spans 12 amino acids. The CDR3 DNA is TGTGCCAGCAGCCTGGCGGGAGGGGAGCTGTTTTTT. Translating gives CASSLAGGELFF. Using reference TRBV5-6 and TRBJ2-2 for the parts outside the CDR3, the full variable domain is DAGVTQSPTHLIKTRGQQVTLRCSPKSGHDTVSWYQQALGQGPQFIFQYYEEEERQRGNFPDRFSGHQFPNYSSELNVNALLLGDSALYLCASSLAGGELFFGEGSRLTVL.